This T cell receptor (beta chain) was found in a study of T-cell memory formation after mild COVID-19. Overall study: Largely donor-specific sequence clusters came from a couple of donors. General study points: Contracting clones, day 15 to 85, had balanced CD4/CD8, and later expanders favored CD4+. The main location of contracting CD4+ clones was CM and EM, and that of contracting CD8+ clones was EMRA. Detection of some responders pre-infection suggested pre-existing cross-reactive memory T cells participated.

This clonotype showed up just a few times. Its antigen is not known. TCRdb used MiXCR to reprocess the 5' RACE reads, holding one entry per CDR3 protein. Of roughly 43,000 distinct CDR3 sequences listed, nearly 9.5% are singletons. This TCR was recovered from an adult woman who had mild COVID-19 (a few samples of this study predate the infection). Cell type and time point are not known. Sequencing was done on a sample of PBMCs or a T cell subset sorted from them (not recorded which).

CDR3 DNA sequence: TGTGCCAGCAGTGAAGGGACTAGCGGGAGAGGGACCACCCAGTACTTC. Translating gives CASSEGTSGRGTTQYF. The J gene is TRBJ2-5, the V gene TRBV2; 13 bases are shared with TRBD2. J gave up 8 bases and V 1 base, and 7 bases lay outside the gene matches. The CDR3 has 16 amino acids. Germline values: CDR1 SNHLY, CDR2 FYNNEI.